A single sample gave rise to the 3 T cell receptor beta chains below, sequenced in a study of T cell responses to AZD1222 COVID-19 vaccine. Clones were sequenced by immunoSEQ multiplex PCR, and TCRdb holds only the in-frame ones, with some missing. Found here are around 100,000 clones, 85% to 90% of them singletons; the top ten hold about 1.4%. The sample was peripheral blood, taken on day 0 of AZD1222 vaccination. The receptors derive from an adult in good health.

This rearrangement joins TRBV7-9 to TRBJ2-1, with D tentatively TRBD1 or TRBD2 (5 bases each). V was cut by 4 bases and J by 1 base, with 20 bases left in between. Germline V CDR1 and CDR2: SEHNR, FQNEAQ (reference sequence). This CDR3 contains 18 residues. CDR3 sequence (DNA): TGTGCCAGCAGCTCCTATTCAGGGACCCTTAGATCCTACAATGAGCAGTTCTTC. Its translation: CASSSYSGTLRSYNEQFF.

The V call is TRBV27, the J call TRBJ2-3; no definite D call. V was pared by 4 bases and J by 2 bases, with 7 bases between. From germline, CDR1 is MNHEY and CDR2 SMNVEV (reference sequence). The CDR3 sequence is 13 residues long. DNA of the CDR3: TGTGCCAGCAGTTCGCCAACCACAGATACGCAGTATTTT. Amino acid sequence: CASSSPTTDTQYF.

V gene TRBV27 combines with J gene TRBJ2-1; TRBD2 agrees at 7 bases. The CDR3 totals 15 residues. Unmatched junction bases numbered 10, after V lost 5 bases and J lost 6 bases. Germline CDR1 MNHEY, CDR2 SMNVEV (reference sequence). Written as DNA, the CDR3 is TGTGCCAGCAGTCCTACTAGCGCCAGAATCAATGAGCAGTTCTTC. The encoded protein is CASSPTSARINEQFF.